The entry that follows covers one T cell receptor (beta chain) sequence. Its antigen is currently unknown. A much larger clonotype is one base distant, so this may be a read error. The data are from a study of regulatory T cells in long-lasting Graves disease. Study-wide context: For under 3 months, newly diagnosed Graves' patients had been taking antithyroid drugs.

Study conclusions and caveats: The analysis examined peripheral blood only and excluded thyroid tissue.

The authors built TCR beta libraries using iRepertoire HTBI primers and Arm-PCR of CDR3 regions. TCRdb fed the multiplex PCR reads into MiXCR, producing one record per CDR3 protein. The sample carries some 250,000 distinct CDR3 sequences, around 16% recorded once. Time point meaning: newly diagnosed GD, antithyroid drugs for less than 3 months. Generation of the TCR library employed RNA extracted from PBMCs. Germline V CDR1 and CDR2: SEHNR, FQNEAQ (reference sequence). This CDR3 has 14 amino acids. Sequenced here: peripheral blood mononuclear cells (PBMCs), sampled at new diagnosis, from a patient treated with antithyroid drugs. V is TRBV7-9 and J is TRBJ2-3; TRBD2 matches 7 bases. The sequence was obtained from a female donor with Graves disease. CDR3 bases: TGTGCCAGCGGTTCTAGCGGCAGCACAGATACGCAGTGTTTT. This sequence encodes CASGSSGSTDTQCF.